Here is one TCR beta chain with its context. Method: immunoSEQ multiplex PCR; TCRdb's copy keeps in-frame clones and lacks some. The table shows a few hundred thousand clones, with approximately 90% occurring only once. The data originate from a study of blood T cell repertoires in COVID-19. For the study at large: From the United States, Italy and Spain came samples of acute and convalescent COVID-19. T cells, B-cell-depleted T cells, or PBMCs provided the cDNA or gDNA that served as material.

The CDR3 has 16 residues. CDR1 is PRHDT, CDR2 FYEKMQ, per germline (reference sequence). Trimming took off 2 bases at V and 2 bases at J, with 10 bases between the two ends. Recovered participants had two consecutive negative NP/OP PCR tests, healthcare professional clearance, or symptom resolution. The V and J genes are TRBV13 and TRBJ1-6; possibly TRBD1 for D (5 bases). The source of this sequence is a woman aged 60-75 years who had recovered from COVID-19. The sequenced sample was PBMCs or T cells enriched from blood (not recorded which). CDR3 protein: CASSLWGDPYNSPLHF. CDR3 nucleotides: TGTGCCAGCAGCTTATGGGGGGACCCCTATAATTCACCCCTCCACTTT.